A single sample gave rise to the 11 T cell receptor beta chains below, sequenced in a study of cytomegalovirus exposure and HLA in healthy donors (TCRdb year 2017). Preparation of the library involved the immunoSEQ multiplex PCR assay. A mixture of 60 forward primers for TCR Vbeta segments and 13 reverse primers for TCR Jbeta segments was used in the multiplex PCR. TCRdb obtained this table from immuneACCESS and retained in-frame rearrangements with V and J assigned. These tables miss some clones; where compared with another copy, unresolved V genes account for less than half of the shortfall, and the remainder is unexplained. This sample has roughly 140,000 clones in its table, and approximately 80% of those were observed once. The ten top clones hold 9.7% of the sample. Sequenced material: PBMCs. The source is a woman in her fifties or sixties in good health and CMV-seropositive.

The rearrangement links TRBV6-5 to TRBJ2-3; 10 bases align to TRBD1. This CDR3 is built from 15 residues. Losses at the gene ends were 6 bases for V and 3 bases for J; bases not matched to a gene: 6. The germline V gene has CDR1 MNHEY and CDR2 SVGAGI. CDR3 nucleotides: TGTGCCAGCAGCCGCGGGACAGGGGTTACAGATACGCAGTATTTT. Translation gives CASSRGTGVTDTQYF.

CDR3 region: CASSSGLYSDTQYF. CDR3 nucleotides: TGTGCCAGCAGTTCCGGGTTGTACTCGGATACGCAGTATTTT. This chain links TRBV28 with TRBJ2-3, with unresolved D. V lost 4 bases to trimming and J lost 6 bases, with 14 bases between them. There are 14 residues in the CDR3. Looked up from germline, CDR1 is MDHEN and CDR2 is SYDVKM.

V gene TRBV12-1 combines with J gene TRBJ2-1; TRBD2, the table's D call, lacks a check against the DNA. TRBV12-1 constitutes a pseudogene. The CDR3 has 19 amino acids. The CDR3 here is CASSPGLVRLGEPYNEQFF. The CDR3 DNA reads as TGTGCCAGCAGCCCCGGACTAGTTCGGTTGGGGGAACCCTACAATGAGCAGTTCTTC.

This chain joins TRBV4-2 and TRBJ2-5, with D possibly being TRBD2 (6 bases). From germline, CDR1 is LGHNA and CDR2 YNFKEQ. V dropped 2 bases and J dropped 13 bases, with 17 bases sitting between them. This CDR3 has 13 residues. The CDR3 reads CASSQTGGEVRYF. CDR3 in DNA: TGTGCCAGCAGCCAAACGGGTGGGGAGGTCCGGTACTTC.

In its sample, this clone was seen once. DNA of the CDR3: TGTGCCAGCAGTTCCGGGACAGGGGTCGGCTACACCTTC. It is translated as CASSSGTGVGYTF. V is TRBV25-1 and J is TRBJ1-2; 10 bases map to TRBD1. This CDR3 contains 13 residues. V shed 5 bases, J shed 8 bases, and the junction held 5 bases outside the gene matches. CDR1 is MGHDK and CDR2 is SYGVNS in the germline V gene.

The chain combines TRBV28 with TRBJ2-2; the D is unclear. The CDR3 extends over 13 amino acids. Germline V CDR1 and CDR2: MDHEN, SYDVKM. V was pared by 6 bases and J by 1 base, with 6 bases between. CDR3 region: CASRSENTGELFF. For the CDR3, the DNA is TGTGCCAGCAGAAGCGAGAACACCGGGGAGCTGTTTTTT.

The rearrangement uses TRBV2 and TRBJ1-2; TRBD1 might be the D (6 bases). The CDR3 covers 13 residues. Germline CDR1 SNHLY, CDR2 FYNNEI. Trimming took 6 bases from V and 5 from J, leaving 13 bases between them. CDR3 bases: TGTGCCAGCAGCGACAGGCAGTCATATGGCTACACCTTC. It specifies CASSDRQSYGYTF.

This clone was seen a handful of times. V gene TRBV28 combines with J gene TRBJ2-7, with D perhaps TRBD1 (6 bases). V lost 5 bases, J lost 4 bases, and 18 bases lay in between. CDR1 is MDHEN and CDR2 is SYDVKM in the germline V gene. This CDR3 spans 15 amino acids. DNA of the CDR3: TGTGCCAGCAGTAGCCAACAGGGTCGTGGTTACGAGCAGTACTTC. Protein product: CASSSQQGRGYEQYF.

This chain connects TRBV5-1 to TRBJ2-5; 7 nucleotides line up with TRBD1. The germline V gene has CDR1 SGHRS and CDR2 YFSETQ. The CDR3 sequence is 14 residues long. The J segment lost 6 bases and the V segment lost 4 bases, leaving 9 bases of the junction unmatched. The CDR3 bases are TGCGCCAGCAGCCCCCGGGACAGTTACAAGACCCAGTACTTC. It specifies CASSPRDSYKTQYF.

In its sample, this clone was seen a few times. The chain joins TRBV28 to TRBJ1-2; D might be TRBD1 (5 bases). The CDR3 loop spans 15 amino acids. In germline, CDR1 is MDHEN, CDR2 SYDVKM. Trimming removed 6 bases from V and 8 bases from J, with 22 bases in between. CDR3: CASSTSGRDYLGYTF. The CDR3 DNA reads TGTGCCAGCAGCACATCCGGGCGGGACTATTTGGGCTACACCTTC.

The V and J genes are TRBV30 and TRBJ1-4; 8 bases line up with TRBD1. Germline-derived CDR1 and CDR2 are GTSNPN and SVGIG (reference sequence). Germline trimming cut 8 bases from V and 5 bases from J; bases unmatched to any gene: 4. The CDR3 is made up of 12 amino acids. The CDR3 DNA sequence: TGTGCCGGAGACAGGGGAAATGAAAAACTGTTTTTT. Its translation: CAGDRGNEKLFF. Filled out from reference TRBV30 and TRBJ1-4, the complete variable domain reads SQTIHQWPATLVQPVGSPLSLECTVEGTSNPNLYWYRQAAGRGLQLLFYSVGIGQISSEVPQNLSASRPQDRQFILSSKKLLLSDSGFYLCAGDRGNEKLFFGSGTQLSVL.